The sequence of this T cell receptor (beta chain) was determined in a study of shared clonotypes between healthy human individuals (TCRdb year 2020). Concerning the study at large: The cohort comprised a couple of women and a few men aged 18 to 49 years. For each donor, CD4 naive and CD4 memory were each given three plates, CD8 naive was given two plates, and CD8 memory was given one plate. Blood TCR repertoires of roughly five healthy adults were deeply sequenced to estimate repertoire size and the extent of clonotype sharing between individuals. To increase sequencing depth and limit assay-specific biases, TCR repertoire library preparation and sequencing were carried out by different laboratories using diverse techniques. Between about 0.9 and 8.9 billion PBMCs per donor were obtained by leukapheresis. Beyond this particular receptor, the publication reports: Compared with non-shared clonotypes, clonotypes shared by all four sorted-subset donors had higher generation probabilities. Sharing across a few donors was observed for 5% to 6.5% of naive CD4, around 3.5% of naive CD8, roughly 2.4% of memory CD4, and around 0.4% of memory CD8 clonotypes. Naive subsets generally had larger estimated clonotype richness than memory subsets did. Rarefaction of sorted-subset datasets indicated incomplete sequencing despite the large sequencing depth. Based on pairwise subsampling, the degree of clonotype sharing among donors was expected to be affected by sequencing depth. Sampling was restricted to blood, and TCR repertoires in tissue are likely to differ from TCR repertoires in blood. Because the study included a small number of donors, the genetic and exposure-history diversity represented was limited.

Healthy HIV-negative adults with no recently reported acute infections or vaccinations were included as donors. Every donor was a Caucasian adult residing in Nashville, Tennessee, USA. CD4+ T cells were enriched by magnetic negative selection, after which naive cells were positively selected on CD45RA and the negative fraction was taken as the memory subset. After blood collection by leukapheresis, PBMCs were isolated using Ficoll-Histopaque density gradient centrifugation and then cryopreserved in the vapor phase of liquid nitrogen. Analytical flow cytometry was used to check the purity and quantity of every magnetically sorted T cell population. Genomic DNA was isolated from every sorted fraction and measured by UV absorbance on a Nanodrop 2000c. Using the deep immunoSEQ assay, multiplex PCR amplified TCR CDR3 regions from genomic DNA. Genomic DNA extracted from each cell subset was distributed evenly over all wells of several immunoSEQ 96-well plates, and each plate served as one replicate. For sorted subsets, 200 ng of genomic DNA, equivalent to 25,000 to 35,000 T cell genomes, went into each replicate PCR. Purified libraries were measured with a Qubit 3.0 fluorometer, size-checked on a Bioanalyzer 2100, and measured again with the KAPA Library Quantification kit. Each immunoSEQ 96-well plate was sequenced on its own single-read 150-cycle Illumina NextSeq 550 flow cell. Concerning the study's data processing: The immunoSEQ output contained only junctional sequences without quality scores, so filtering could not match that applied to full-length reads. Sequences were annotated with PyIR, a Python wrapper for IgBLAST v1.9, using IMGT germline references to assign V/J genes and CDR3. Reads with weak V/J assignments (E-value above 1e-6), missing CDR3, stop codons, out-of-frame junctions, or ambiguous translated residues were removed. V3J clonotypes were defined by identical inferred V gene, J gene, and CDR3 amino acid sequence. Percentage overlap between repertoires was calculated by dividing the number of shared unique clonotypes by the size of the smaller repertoire. Richness of each repertoire was evaluated using RTK rarefaction, the Chao1 estimator, and Recon v2.1 estimates of unobserved clonotypes. Generation probabilities were computed with OLGA for all TCRbeta clonotypes obtained by the gDNA method from a handful of donors. TCRdb provides this immuneACCESS table in a form limited to in-frame rearrangements. Some clones are lacking; in checked studies, under half of them reflect an unresolved V gene, and why the rest are absent is not known. V and J calls plus clone size are reproduced from that table; the DNA served to infer D and trimming. This sample is represented by 2 million to 2.5 million clones; roughly 92% of them were singletons. Of the sample, 0.37% is held by the ten largest clones.

This clone was seen a single time. No antigen is known for it. No much larger clonotype is one base removed from it; base qualities were not supplied. After removal of 6 bases from V and 2 bases from J, the junction retains 9 bases not matched to a gene. The CDR3 numbers 14 residues from cysteine through phenylalanine. Solely the CDR3 DNA is kept, with 42 bases framed from the first base. The germline V gene gives CDR1 as SQVTM and CDR2 as ANQGSEA. This TCR came from a man aged 18 to 29 in good health. Some clones in this sample may be carry-over from other donors' samples. In this chain, TRBV29-1 is recombined with TRBJ2-7, with 8 central nucleotides matching TRBD1. The sequenced sample consisted of naive CD4+ T cells from PBMCs. The cell subset or site label of this sample denotes: CD45RA+ positively selected. The DNA sequence is as follows: TGCAGCGTCGCACGCCGGACAGGGACCTACGAGCAGTACTTC. It translates as CSVARRTGTYEQYF.